One sample yielded the 15 T cell receptor beta chains listed below, sequenced in a study of blood T cell repertoires in COVID-19. Clones were sequenced by immunoSEQ multiplex PCR, and TCRdb holds only the in-frame ones, with some missing. The sample consists of over 100,000 clones, 83% of them appearing once. Material: peripheral blood. The origin of the receptors is a woman aged 60 to 75 with acute or convalescent COVID-19.

V is TRBV20-1 and J is TRBJ2-3, with 11 bases fitting TRBD2. CDR1 is DFQATT, CDR2 SNEGSKA, per germline (reference sequence). Germline trimming cut 6 bases from V and 11 bases from J; bases unmatched to any gene: 4. CDR3 size: 11 residues. The chain's CDR3 is CSARTSGRQYF. CDR3 DNA: TGCAGTGCGCGAACTAGCGGGAGGCAGTATTTT.

This clone has a count of ten or more. In DNA form, the CDR3 reads TGTGCCAGCAGCTTAGAACAGTATAATTCACCCCTCCACTTT. Its protein is CASSLEQYNSPLHF. This rearrangement joins TRBV7-9 to TRBJ1-6; D ambiguous. The CDR3 runs to 14 residues. V was cut by 1 base and J by 4 bases, with 5 bases left in between. Germline CDR1 and CDR2: SEHNR and FQNEAQ (reference sequence).

V usage is TRBV21-1 and J usage is TRBJ2-7; TRBD1, the table's D call, lacks a check against the DNA. TRBV21-1 corresponds to a pseudogene. This CDR3 region has 18 residues. CDR3 sequence: CASSKMRQGNLAEYEQYF. CDR3 bases: TGTGCCAGCAGCAAAATGCGACAGGGGAATTTAGCGGAATACGAGCAGTACTTC.

The rearrangement uses TRBV19 and TRBJ2-7, with a tentative D call TRBD1 (7 bases). Germline V CDR1 and CDR2: LNHDA, SQIVND (reference sequence). Between the trimmed V and J ends, which lost 3 bases and 3 bases, there was a span of 15 bases. This CDR3 region has 15 residues. CDR3 coding DNA: TGTGCCAGTAGTATTTCATGGCGGGACAGCTACGAGCAGTACTTC. Translated, it gives CASSISWRDSYEQYF.

The J gene is TRBJ1-1, the V gene TRBV18; tentatively, D is TRBD1 (5 bases). This CDR3 has 18 residues. Germline V lookup: CDR1 KGHSH, CDR2 LQKENI. V lost 5 bases and J lost 0, with 22 bases in between. The CDR3, as DNA: TGTGCCAGCTCAACCCGAACATTTGAGACAGCGATGAACACTGAAGCTTTCTTT. This encodes CASSTRTFETAMNTEAFF.

A single count supports this clone. The chain couples TRBV7-8 to TRBJ1-5; TRBD1 matches at 7 bases. V dropped 5 bases and J dropped 5; count of bases not matched to a gene: 12. This CDR3 region has 16 residues. Germline V CDR1 and CDR2: SGHVS, FQNEAQ. The CDR3 nucleotides read TGTGCCAGCAGCGAAACCGGCAGGGGGACTCATCAGCCCCAGCATTTT. Amino acid sequence: CASSETGRGTHQPQHF.

DNA of the CDR3: TGCAGCGCGGGACAGGGGTCAGGGGAGACCCAGTACTTC. Protein sequence: CSAGQGSGETQYF. This sequence joins TRBV29-1 and TRBJ2-5; TRBD1 agrees at 10 bases. The trim removed 7 bases at V and 5 bases at J, leaving 7 bases unmatched. CDR1 is SQVTM, CDR2 ANQGSEA, per germline. This CDR3 is 13 amino acids long.

The gene calls are TRBV7-8 and TRBJ1-1; 7 nucleotides agree with TRBD1. V lost 5 bases, J lost 1 base, and 10 bases stayed unmatched. From germline, CDR1 is SGHVS and CDR2 FQNEAQ. The CDR3 has 16 residues. The CDR3 nucleotides read TGTGCCAGCAGCACCCGACCGGGACAGCAGAACACTGAAGCTTTCTTT. Translating it yields CASSTRPGQQNTEAFF.

A few counts support this clone. The rearrangement links TRBV5-1 to TRBJ1-2; 12 bases agree with TRBD1. In germline, CDR1 is SGHRS, CDR2 YFSETQ. With V trimmed by 3 bases and J by 1 base, 4 bases remained unmatched. The CDR3 loop spans 16 amino acids. The CDR3 loop reads CASSSGTGGVNYGYTF. In DNA, the CDR3 is TGCGCCAGCAGCTCCGGGACAGGGGGCGTTAACTATGGCTACACCTTC.

The gene calls are TRBV24-1 and TRBJ2-1; unclear D gene. The V gene lost 3 bases and the J gene lost 7 bases, with 9 bases spanning the gap. The CDR3 length is 13 residues. Germline V CDR1 and CDR2: KGHDR, SFDVKD. CDR3 in DNA: TGTGCCACCAGTGATGCAAACTTTAATGAGCAGTTCTTC. Amino acid sequence: CATSDANFNEQFF.

This clone showed up just once. The V call is TRBV7-3, the J call TRBJ1-2; 8 positions agree with TRBD1. Germline V lookup: CDR1 SGHTA, CDR2 FQGTGA. J lost 7 bases, V lost 1 base, and 2 bases had no gene match. This CDR3 has 13 residues. CDR3 sequence: CASSLMQGAGYTF. CDR3 DNA: TGTGCCAGCAGCTTAATGCAGGGGGCTGGCTACACCTTC.

This rearrangement joins TRBV7-8 to TRBJ1-1; D is undetermined. CDR3 length equals 15 residues. Between the trimmed V and J ends, which lost 3 bases and 5 bases, there was a span of 16 bases. Germline-derived CDR1 and CDR2 are SGHVS and FQNEAQ. CDR3 residues: CASSFIAGKETEAFF. The CDR3 DNA follows: TGTGCCAGCAGCTTCATAGCGGGGAAAGAGACTGAAGCTTTCTTT. Filled out from reference TRBV7-8 and TRBJ1-1, the complete variable domain reads GAGVSQSPRYKVAKRGQDVALRCDPISGHVSLFWYQQALGQGPEFLTYFQNEAQLDKSGLPSDRFFAERPEGSVSTLKIQRTQQEDSAVYLCASSFIAGKETEAFFGQGTRLTVV.

This clone has only a few counts. This chain connects TRBV12-3 or TRBV12-4 to TRBJ2-1, with 9 bases matching TRBD2. After removal of 10 bases from V and 7 bases from J, the junction contained 5 bases not matched to a gene. The CDR3 has 12 residues. The DNA of the CDR3 is TGTGCCACCGGCGGGGGGGCGAATGAGCAGTTCTTC. It translates to CATGGGANEQFF.

The chain uses TRBV2 and TRBJ2-1; perhaps TRBD2 as D (6 bases). The germline V and J ends were trimmed by 6 bases and 7 bases, with 13 bases remaining between them. CDR3 length equals 13 residues. The germline V gene encodes CDR1 SNHLY and CDR2 FYNNEI. Here the CDR3 reads CASSGTRNNEQFF. The DNA of the CDR3 is TGTGCCAGCAGCGGGACTCGAAATAATGAGCAGTTCTTC.

Worth noting for this clone: A junction end diverges from the germline sequence, so it may reflect a read error. The J gene is TRBJ2-7, the V gene TRBV4-2; the match to TRBD2 covers 7 bases. The CDR3 is made up of 13 amino acids. Per germline, CDR1 LGHNA and CDR2 YNFKEQ. For the CDR3, the DNA is TGTGCCGGCAGCAGCGGGGAGGGATACGAGCAGTACTTC. As protein: CAGSSGEGYEQYF.